This entry lists 30 T cell receptor beta chains sequenced from one sample in a study of shared clonotypes between healthy human individuals. This table comes from immunoSEQ multiplex PCR, and its TCRdb copy is limited to in-frame clones, with some not included. The table records about 2 million clones, around 96% of them present only once. CD8 cells regarded as naive lacked CD45RO, were positively chosen for CCR7, and omitted terminally differentiated effector memory CD45RA+ cells. The sample taken for sequencing was naive CD8+ T cells sorted from blood. Every receptor here comes from a man between 18 and 35 years old in good health.

This clone was found once. The chain uses TRBV4-1 and TRBJ2-1; 10 nucleotides agree with TRBD2. CDR3 length: 17 amino acids. J was trimmed by 5 bases and V by 3 bases; bases with no gene match: 10. CDR1 MGHRA and CDR2 YSYEKL come from the germline V gene. The CDR3 nucleotides read TGCGCCAGCAGCCAGGGAGGAGGGACTAGCGTTAACAATGAGCAGTTCTTC. Residues: CASSQGGGTSVNNEQFF.

The CDR3 sequence is CASSLAGPSYEQYF. The CDR3 DNA sequence: TGTGCCAGCAGCTTGGCAGGACCCTCCTACGAGCAGTACTTC. V usage is TRBV5-6 and J usage is TRBJ2-7; D not resolved. The V gene's germline CDR1 is SGHDT and CDR2 YYEEEE. V was pared by 0 bases and J by 0 bases, with 7 bases between. The CDR3 spans 14 residues. The full variable domain, completed using reference TRBV5-6 and TRBJ2-7, is DAGVTQSPTHLIKTRGQQVTLRCSPKSGHDTVSWYQQALGQGPQFIFQYYEEEERQRGNFPDRFSGHQFPNYSSELNVNALLLGDSALYLCASSLAGPSYEQYFGPGTRLTVT.

The chain employs TRBV5-1 and TRBJ1-6; D is perhaps TRBD1 (5 bases). This CDR3 has 14 amino acids. The germline V and J ends were trimmed by 0 bases and 8 bases, with 9 bases remaining between them. From germline, CDR1 is SGHRS and CDR2 YFSETQ. As DNA, the CDR3 is TGCGCCAGCAGCTTGGTCGGGACGGATTCACCCCTCCACTTT. It translates to CASSLVGTDSPLHF.

The chain employs TRBV28 and TRBJ2-1; 13 bases are shared with TRBD2. The CDR3 is 16 amino acids. The V gene end was trimmed by 7 bases and the J gene end by 0 bases; junction bases not matched to a gene: 3. CDR1 is MDHEN, CDR2 SYDVKM, per germline. The CDR3 spells CASNGLAGDSYNEQFF. CDR3 DNA sequence: TGTGCCAGCAACGGACTAGCGGGGGACTCCTACAATGAGCAGTTCTTC.

With respect to this clone: A read error may account for a junction end that differs from germline. This chain joins TRBV6-5 and TRBJ2-2; D is undetermined. CDR1 is MNHEY, CDR2 SVGAGI, per germline. The length of the CDR3 is 13 residues. CDR3 amino acids: CASSYWNAGELFF. The CDR3 DNA follows: TGTGCCAGCAGTTACTGGAACGCCGGGGAGCTGTTTTTT.

The V gene is TRBV5-6, the J gene TRBJ2-7; 7 bases agree with TRBD1. CDR3 length: 12 amino acids. Germline V gives CDR1 SGHDT, CDR2 YYEEEE. The ends lost 2 bases at V and 6 bases at J; junction bases unmatched: 2. CDR3 nucleotide sequence: TGTGCCAGCAGCTTTACAGGGGCCGAGCAGTACTTC. It is translated as CASSFTGAEQYF.

The gene calls are TRBV4-3 and TRBJ2-3; 7 bases align to TRBD2. The CDR3 extends over 15 amino acids. J was trimmed by 4 bases and V by 11 bases; bases with no gene match: 15. Germline values: CDR1 LGHNA, CDR2 YSLEER. CDR3 sequence reads: CASQPFSGAADTQYF. CDR3 DNA: TGCGCCTCCCAGCCATTCAGCGGGGCGGCAGATACGCAGTATTTT.

The CDR3 loop is CASSQPTSGTYEQYF. The CDR3 DNA reads TGTGCCAGCAGCCAACCTACTAGCGGGACCTACGAGCAGTACTTC. This rearrangement joins TRBV16 to TRBJ2-7; 10 bases fit TRBD2. Germline loops: CDR1 KGHSY, CDR2 FQNENV. J gave up 2 bases and V 2 bases, and 3 bases lay outside the gene matches. There are 15 residues in the CDR3. Supplemented by reference TRBV16 and TRBJ2-7, the full variable domain reads GEEVAQTPKHLVRGEGQKAKLYCAPIKGHSYVFWYQQVLKNEFKFLISFQNENVFDETGMPKERFSAKCLPNSPCSLEIQATKLEDSAVYFCASSQPTSGTYEQYFGPGTRLTVT.

The chain employs TRBV6-5 and TRBJ1-4; possible D gene TRBD1, 5 bases. V gave up 6 bases and J gave up 10 bases, with 12 bases separating them. The CDR3 has 12 amino acids. The V gene's germline CDR1 is MNHEY and CDR2 SVGAGI. Here the CDR3 reads CASSEPGGKLFF. CDR3 nucleotide sequence: TGTGCCAGCAGCGAACCCGGGGGAAAACTGTTTTTT.

The chain is built from TRBV2 and TRBJ1-4, with unresolved D. V gave up 5 bases and J gave up 6 bases, with 13 bases separating them. The CDR3 runs 14 residues. CDR1 is SNHLY, CDR2 FYNNEI, per germline. The CDR3 sequence is CASSPGRRDEKLFF. CDR3 in DNA: TGTGCCAGCAGTCCCGGAAGGAGGGATGAAAAACTGTTTTTT.

The V and J genes are TRBV11-3 and TRBJ1-1; 8 bases match TRBD1. The CDR3 totals 14 residues. V lost 4 bases and J lost 1; bases outside the gene matches: 2. Germline V gene sequence: CDR1 SGHNT, CDR2 YENEEA. The CDR3, as DNA: TGTGCCAGCAGCTCAACAGGGGGGAACACTGAAGCTTTCTTT. Amino acids: CASSSTGGNTEAFF.

This clone occurred a few times. CDR3 DNA: TGTGCCAGTAGCGGGACCCTGAACACCGGGGAGCTGTTTTTT. It translates to CASSGTLNTGELFF. The chain is built from TRBV7-9 and TRBJ2-2, with 8 bases that match TRBD2. Germline V gene lookup returns CDR1 SEHNR and CDR2 FQNEAQ (reference sequence). The CDR3 runs to 14 residues. Trimming cost V 9 bases and J 1 base; bases outside gene matches: 4.

V is TRBV6-5 and J is TRBJ2-1, with D possibly TRBD2 on 7 matching bases. V was shortened by 0 bases and J by 7 bases, with 16 bases between the two germline ends. The CDR3 extends over 16 amino acids. Germline values: CDR1 MNHEY, CDR2 SVGAGI. Here the CDR3 DNA reads TGTGCCAGCAGTTACTCGTATGGGGGGGCAGGAAATGAGCAGTTCTTC. Its protein is CASSYSYGGAGNEQFF.

Here the CDR3 DNA reads TGTGCCAGCAGCCCAGGGACAGGAAGCACAGATACGCAGTATTTT. Translated, it gives CASSPGTGSTDTQYF. The chain joins TRBV9 to TRBJ2-3; 8 bases fit TRBD1. The CDR3 loop spans 15 amino acids. J lost 0 bases, V lost 4 bases, and 4 bases had no gene match. Germline CDR1 is SGDLS and CDR2 is YYNGEE.

The rearrangement uses TRBV7-2 and TRBJ2-1; 10 positions agree with TRBD2. Trimming removed 1 base from V and 9 bases from J; junction bases left unmatched: 9. Germline V gene lookup returns CDR1 SGHTA and CDR2 FQGNSA. The CDR3 length is 16 residues. The CDR3 here is CASSLEGGSGRLEQFF. Here the CDR3 DNA reads TGTGCCAGCAGCTTAGAGGGTGGTAGCGGGAGGCTTGAGCAGTTCTTC.

This clone was counted a few times. V is TRBV19 and J is TRBJ1-2; D unclear. Germline assignment: CDR1 LNHDA and CDR2 SQIVND (reference sequence). V lost 0 bases and J 7 bases, leaving 12 bases between the germline ends. This CDR3 has 14 amino acids. In DNA, the CDR3 is TGTGCCAGTAGTATAGATCAAGCGGCGGTTGGCTACACCTTC. The encoded protein is CASSIDQAAVGYTF.

The chain employs TRBV28 and TRBJ2-7; 8 bases are shared with TRBD2. CDR1 MDHEN and CDR2 SYDVKM come from the germline V gene. The length of the CDR3 is 13 residues. Trimming cost V 6 bases and J 2 bases; bases outside gene matches: 3. The CDR3 here is CASRGSGTYEQYF. The CDR3 DNA reads as TGTGCCAGCAGGGGTAGCGGGACCTACGAGCAGTACTTC.

The chain uses TRBV6-1 and TRBJ1-3; 7 positions match TRBD1. V gave up 5 bases and J gave up 0 bases; unmatched junction bases: 4. Germline V gene lookup returns CDR1 MNHNS and CDR2 SASEGT. The CDR3 loop spans 15 amino acids. For the CDR3, the DNA is TGTGCCAGCAGTTTGGGACAGAGCTCTGGAAACACCATATATTTT. Translating it yields CASSLGQSSGNTIYF.

CDR3 amino acids: CASSSPYVPGEIEQYF. The CDR3 coding sequence is TGTGCCAGCAGTTCCCCCTACGTTCCGGGAGAAATCGAGCAGTACTTC. This chain joins TRBV27 and TRBJ2-7; D perhaps matches TRBD2 (6 bases). Trimming took off 4 bases at V and 6 bases at J, with 22 bases between the two ends. Germline V gives CDR1 MNHEY, CDR2 SMNVEV (reference sequence). The CDR3 contains 16 residues.

The CDR3 spells CASSLALAGNYEQYF. The DNA of the CDR3 is TGTGCCAGCAGCTTAGCTCTAGCGGGGAACTACGAGCAGTACTTC. The chain has TRBV13 and TRBJ2-7; TRBD2 aligns across 9 bases. CDR3 length equals 15 residues. Germline loops: CDR1 PRHDT, CDR2 FYEKMQ (reference sequence). Unmatched junction bases numbered 4, after V lost 1 base and J lost 3 bases.

The chain joins TRBV27 to TRBJ2-5, with D uncertain. Trimming took 1 base from V and 5 from J, leaving 8 bases between them. Germline CDR1 reads MNHEY; CDR2 reads SMNVEV (reference sequence). This CDR3 spans 13 amino acids. The CDR3 sequence is CASSLYLGETQYF. The CDR3 DNA follows: TGTGCCAGCAGTTTATATTTAGGGGAGACCCAGTACTTC.

This clone was seen more than once but under ten times. The rearrangement links TRBV28 to TRBJ1-2, with D perhaps matching TRBD1 (5 bases). The germline V gene has CDR1 MDHEN and CDR2 SYDVKM. V dropped 7 bases and J dropped 13 bases, with 16 bases sitting between them. The CDR3 contains 11 residues. The CDR3 region is CASTRGVESTF. The CDR3 DNA sequence: TGTGCCAGCACCCGGGGGGTGGAGTCCACCTTC.

The rearrangement links TRBV4-1 to TRBJ1-2, with TRBD1 identical over 8 bases. CDR3 length: 17 residues. The V gene's germline CDR1 is MGHRA and CDR2 YSYEKL. V lost 1 base to trimming and J lost 4 bases; unmatched junction nucleotides: 11. Here the CDR3 reads CASSQVKGQVGGYGYTF. Written as DNA, the CDR3 is TGCGCCAGCAGCCAAGTTAAGGGACAGGTCGGAGGCTATGGCTACACCTTC.

This chain uses TRBV9 with TRBJ1-1, with TRBD1 identical over 10 bases. Germline assignment: CDR1 SGDLS and CDR2 YYNGEE. CDR3 size: 15 residues. Losses at the gene ends were 3 bases for V and 3 bases for J; bases not matched to a gene: 5. The CDR3 region has the DNA TGTGCCAGCAGCGCCCAGACAGGGGGCGACACTGAAGCTTTCTTT. It encodes CASSAQTGGDTEAFF. Using reference TRBV9 and TRBJ1-1 for the parts outside the CDR3, the full variable domain is DSGVTQTPKHLITATGQRVTLRCSPRSGDLSVYWYQQSLDQGLQFLIQYYNGEERAKGNILERFSAQQFPDLHSELNLSSLELGDSALYFCASSAQTGGDTEAFFGQGTRLTVV.

The chain carries TRBV10-2 and TRBJ1-1; 7 positions match TRBD1. Germline V gene data show CDR1 as WSHSY and CDR2 as SAAADI. The CDR3 covers 15 residues. V lost 8 bases, J lost 1 base, and 10 bases stayed unmatched. CDR3 coding DNA: TGCGCCAGCCTACTTGAGGGGGCGGGGAACACTGAAGCTTTCTTT. Its protein is CASLLEGAGNTEAFF.

This chain uses TRBV7-9 with TRBJ1-5; D is undetermined. Germline values: CDR1 SEHNR, CDR2 FQNEAQ (reference sequence). Trimming stripped 2 bases from V and 1 base from J, with 12 bases between. There are 16 residues in the CDR3. CDR3 nucleotides: TGTGCCAGCAGCTTAAGTGGAGGTGTGAGCAATCAGCCCCAGCATTTT. This encodes CASSLSGGVSNQPQHF.

A remark on this clone: The same CDR3 can be traced to other DNA sequences in this sample. The DNA for the CDR3 is TGCGCCAGCAGCCAAGAATTAACTAGCGGGGAGGCAGATACGCAGTATTTT. It encodes CASSQELTSGEADTQYF. V gene TRBV4-1 combines with J gene TRBJ2-3; 10 bases are shared with TRBD2. The CDR3 runs 17 residues. Trimming at V came to 0 bases and at J to 4 bases, leaving 7 bases not matched to a gene. CDR1 and CDR2 (germline): MGHRA, YSYEKL.

This clone was picked up one time. The gene calls are TRBV15 and TRBJ2-7, with 11 bases lining up with TRBD2. This CDR3 comprises 16 residues. CDR1 LNHNV and CDR2 YYDKDF come from the germline V gene (reference sequence). The J segment lost 2 bases and the V segment lost 1 base, leaving 4 bases of the junction unmatched. The CDR3 nucleotides are TGTGCCACCAGCAGAGTAGGGACTAGCGGAACCTACGAGCAGTACTTC. Translated: CATSRVGTSGTYEQYF. Together with reference TRBV15 and TRBJ2-7, the CDR3 gives the full variable domain: DAMVIQNPRYQVTQFGKPVTLSCSQTLNHNVMYWYQQKSSQAPKLLFHYYDKDFNNEADTPDNFQSRRPNTSFCFLDIRSPGLGDTAMYLCATSRVGTSGTYEQYFGPGTRLTVT.

V is TRBV6-1 and J is TRBJ2-7; possibly TRBD1 for D (6 bases). The germline gives CDR1 MNHNS, CDR2 SASEGT. Trimming took 4 bases from V and 2 from J, leaving 9 bases between them. This CDR3 spans 13 amino acids. DNA of the CDR3: TGTGCCAGCAGTGGGACAGTCACCTACGAGCAGTACTTC. Translating it yields CASSGTVTYEQYF.

The CDR3 DNA is TGTGCCAGTAGTATCCCGGGTTATTCACCCCTCCACTTT. It codes for CASSIPGYSPLHF. The V gene is TRBV19, the J gene TRBJ1-6; no reliable D call. Germline lookup yields CDR1 LNHDA and CDR2 SQIVND (reference sequence). This CDR3 contains 13 residues. V was trimmed by 3 bases and J by 8 bases, leaving 8 bases between them.